The next 9 T cell receptor beta chains were all read from a single sample in a study of shared clonotypes between healthy human individuals. Only in-frame clones appear in the TCRdb table, and some are missing; sequencing was by immunoSEQ multiplex PCR. In the table there are around 200,000 clones, 66% of which are singletons. Sequenced material: memory CD4+ T cells sorted from blood. Subset indicated: CD45RA-negative fraction. All receptors derive from a man younger than 40 in good health.

The V call is TRBV2, the J call TRBJ1-2; no firm D call. Per germline, CDR1 SNHLY and CDR2 FYNNEI. Trimming removed 3 bases from V and 6 bases from J, with 14 bases in between. This CDR3 is built from 14 residues. The CDR3 DNA is TGTGCCAGCAGTGACACTGATACGGGAGATGGCTACACCTTC. Translation: CASSDTDTGDGYTF.

This chain joins TRBV9 and TRBJ1-2, with D uncertain. This CDR3 is built from 13 residues. Trimming took 6 bases from V and 2 from J, leaving 11 bases between them. Germline V gene lookup returns CDR1 SGDLS and CDR2 YYNGEE. The CDR3 sequence: CASTRDGNYGYTF. CDR3 nucleotide sequence: TGTGCCAGCACCCGTGACGGGAACTATGGCTACACCTTC.

The J gene is TRBJ2-1, the V gene TRBV7-8, with D unclear. This CDR3 contains 15 residues. Germline CDR1 is SGHVS and CDR2 is FQNEAQ. Trimming took 5 bases from V and 0 from J, leaving 11 bases between them. This CDR3 reads CASSAPLSSYNEQFF. For the CDR3, the DNA is TGTGCCAGCAGCGCCCCACTGAGCTCCTACAATGAGCAGTTCTTC.

This chain uses TRBV18 with TRBJ2-1, with a possible D match to TRBD1 (6 bases). Germline assignment: CDR1 KGHSH and CDR2 LQKENI. The V end lost 3 bases, the J end lost 6 bases, and 15 bases lay between the germline ends. The CDR3 runs to 15 residues. This chain's CDR3 is CASSPNSGTLNEQFF. Written as DNA, the CDR3 is TGTGCCAGCTCACCCAATTCCGGGACACTCAATGAGCAGTTCTTC.

This rearrangement joins TRBV6-1 to TRBJ2-7; maybe TRBD1 (5 bases). The CDR3 is 12 amino acids. V was trimmed by 8 bases and J by 3 bases, leaving 11 bases between them. CDR1 is MNHNS, CDR2 SASEGT, per germline. This chain's CDR3 is CASGANFYEQYF. The CDR3 DNA sequence: TGTGCCAGCGGGGCCAACTTCTACGAGCAGTACTTC.

The chain employs TRBV2 and TRBJ2-4; no firm D call. Trimming took off 2 bases at V and 0 bases at J, with 11 bases between the two ends. Germline assignment: CDR1 SNHLY and CDR2 FYNNEI. There are 16 residues in the CDR3. This CDR3 is CASSERIGLAKNIQYF. CDR3 nucleotides: TGTGCCAGCAGTGAACGTATAGGGTTAGCCAAAAACATTCAGTACTTC.

The chain carries TRBV7-3 and TRBJ2-1; 12 bases are a match to TRBD2. Germline assignment: CDR1 SGHTA and CDR2 FQGTGA. Germline trimming cut 2 bases from V and 1 base from J; bases unmatched to any gene: 9. The CDR3 has 19 residues. CDR3 DNA: TGTGCCAGCAGCTTATTACCCCCTAGCGGGAGGGGGTCCTACAATGAGCAGTTCTTC. Its translation is CASSLLPPSGRGSYNEQFF. Drawing the rest from reference TRBV7-3 and TRBJ2-1, the complete variable domain is GAGVSQTPSNKVTEKGKYVELRCDPISGHTALYWYRQSLGQGPEFLIYFQGTGAADDSGLPNDRFFAVRPEGSVSTLKIQRTERGDSAVYLCASSLLPPSGRGSYNEQFFGPGTRLTVL.

The chain joins TRBV10-2 to TRBJ2-5, with D possibly being TRBD1 (5 bases). The CDR3 spans 12 residues. Trimming pared 3 bases from V and 4 bases from J, leaving 6 bases between. From germline, CDR1 is WSHSY and CDR2 SAAADI. The CDR3, as DNA: TGCGCCAGCAGTGAAGACAGAGAGACCCAGTACTTC. It is translated as CASSEDRETQYF.

The chain has TRBV11-2 and TRBJ2-1; D is unresolved. Germline V gives CDR1 SGHAT, CDR2 FQNNGV. V dropped 3 bases and J dropped 3 bases, with 12 bases sitting between them. The CDR3 is made up of 15 amino acids. The CDR3 bases are TGTGCCAGCAGCTTCAAGACCGGGCTCTACAATGAGCAGTTCTTC. Its protein is CASSFKTGLYNEQFF.